The rows below give T cell receptor beta chains drawn from one sample of a study of radiation and T cells in renal cell carcinoma. TCRdb's copy holds only in-frame clones and misses some; the assay was immunoSEQ multiplex PCR. The sample shows around 130,000 clones, approximately 78% of them seen only once. The sequences come from blood, collected from a patient whose treatment included radiotherapy and nephrectomy. The receptor source for this set is a woman aged 55-69 years with renal cell carcinoma. The CDR3 runs from the conserved cysteine through the conserved F or W. The order of the fields is CDR3 protein, CDR3 DNA, V gene, D gene, J gene, clone size. A D gene is named only where the DNA matches it firmly. Clone sizes are given selectively: once, few, many, or a class where the clone is expanded.

CASRGQGAGDTEAFF,TGTGCCAGCAGGGGACAGGGGGCGGGGGACACTGAAGCTTTCTTT,TRBV6-5,TRBD1,TRBJ1-1,few
CASSPDYNEQFF,TGTGCCAGTAGTCCAGACTACAATGAGCAGTTCTTC,TRBV19,NA,TRBJ2-1,many
CASSEDSSGANVLTF,TGTGCCAGCAGTGAAGACAGCTCTGGGGCCAACGTCCTGACTTTC,TRBV6-1,NA,TRBJ2-6,NA
CASSFSGGASTDTQYF,TGTGCCAGCAGCTTTAGCGGGGGGGCTAGCACAGATACGCAGTATTTT,TRBV5-4,TRBD2,TRBJ2-3,once
CASRPLIQGFYNEQFF,TGTGCCAGCAGACCGTTAATTCAGGGTTTCTACAATGAGCAGTTCTTC,TRBV27,NA,TRBJ2-1,few
CASSLQGATEAFF,TGTGCCAGCAGTTTACAGGGCGCCACTGAAGCTTTCTTT,TRBV11-3,NA,TRBJ1-1,NA
CAGSSGGRDGYTF,TGTGCCGGTTCTTCAGGGGGCAGGGATGGCTACACCTTC,TRBV7-9,TRBD1,TRBJ1-2,NA
CASSYKGGEAFF,TGTGCCAGCAGTTATAAGGGGGGTGAAGCTTTCTTT,TRBV6-5,NA,TRBJ1-1,NA
CASRILRSHTEAFF,TGTGCCAGCAGGATCCTCAGGTCGCACACTGAAGCTTTCTTT,TRBV28,NA,TRBJ1-1,NA
CASSQVYEQYF,TGTGCCAGCAGCCAGGTCTACGAGCAGTACTTC,TRBV14,NA,TRBJ2-7,NA
CASRGTGDNSPLHF,TGTGCCAGCAGGGGGACAGGCGATAATTCACCCCTCCACTTT,TRBV6-1,TRBD1,TRBJ1-6,NA
CASSLGGTSGTSNEQFF,TGTGCCAGCAGCTTAGGGGGGACTAGCGGAACTTCGAATGAGCAGTTCTTC,TRBV7-8,TRBD2,TRBJ2-1,NA
CASSFIGDRVIHSYTF,TGTGCCAGCAGTTTTATAGGGGACAGAGTCATCCATAGCTACACCTTC,TRBV27,TRBD1,TRBJ1-2,NA
CASSLEQSYFSGANVLTF,TGTGCCAGCAGCTTAGAGCAGTCCTATTTCTCTGGGGCCAACGTCCTGACTTTC,TRBV7-6,NA,TRBJ2-6,NA
CSATLGETQYF,TGCAGTGCTACTCTGGGAGAGACCCAGTACTTC,TRBV20-1,NA,TRBJ2-5,once
CASSDDRDATNEKLFF,TGTGCCAGCAGTGACGACAGGGATGCAACTAATGAAAAACTGTTTTTT,TRBV2,TRBD1,TRBJ1-4,NA
CASSLEQNANTGELFF,TGTGCCAGCAGCTTGGAACAGAACGCGAACACCGGGGAGCTGTTTTTT,TRBV5-4,NA,TRBJ2-2,NA
CASSQGAQGGSGANVLTF,TGTGCCAGCAGCCAAGGGGCGCAGGGGGGCTCTGGGGCCAACGTCCTGACTTTC,TRBV4-2,NA,TRBJ2-6,NA
CASSLGAAGSYNEQFF,TGTGCCAGCAGCTTAGGGGCAGCGGGGTCCTACAATGAGCAGTTCTTC,TRBV7-6,TRBD2,TRBJ2-1,NA
CASSVEDRGAEQYF,TGTGCCAGCAGCGTAGAGGACAGGGGGGCCGAGCAGTACTTC,TRBV9,TRBD1,TRBJ2-7,NA
CASSEFPGAVNTGELFF,TGCGCCAGCAGTGAGTTTCCGGGGGCAGTAAACACCGGGGAGCTGTTTTTT,TRBV10-1,NA,TRBJ2-2,NA
CASSATLASTTEAFF,TGTGCCAGCAGCGCTACCCTGGCGTCGACGACTGAAGCTTTCTTT,TRBV7-9,NA,TRBJ1-1,few
CASSPRSGEGTEAFF,TGTGCCAGCTCACCACGATCAGGAGAGGGCACTGAAGCTTTCTTT,TRBV18,NA,TRBJ1-1,few
CASSPRAGGRGEQYF,TGTGCCAGCTCACCCAGAGCGGGAGGCCGGGGGGAGCAGTACTTC,TRBV25-1,TRBD2,TRBJ2-5,NA
CASSTEYEAFF,TGTGCCAGCAGTACAGAGTATGAAGCTTTCTTT,TRBV6-5,NA,TRBJ1-1,NA
CASKLLHNEKLFF,TGTGCCAGTAAGCTATTACACAATGAAAAACTGTTTTTT,TRBV19,NA,TRBJ1-4,few
CASSWDVGNQPQHF,TGTGCCAGCAGCTGGGACGTGGGCAATCAGCCCCAGCATTTT,TRBV11-2,NA,TRBJ1-5,NA
CASSGGGPNTGELFF,TGTGCCAGCTCAGGCGGGGGGCCGAACACCGGGGAGCTGTTTTTT,TRBV18,TRBD2,TRBJ2-2,NA
CASSLSGTRGRGYTF,TGTGCCAGCAGTTTATCAGGAACAAGGGGACGTGGCTACACCTTC,TRBV27,NA,TRBJ1-2,NA
CARSLAGRAFF,TGTGCCAGAAGCTTGGCCGGGAGAGCTTTCTTT,TRBV5-3,NA,TRBJ1-1,NA
CASSSDPGQSNGYTF,TGTGCCAGCAGTTCCGACCCGGGACAGTCTAATGGCTACACCTTC,TRBV28,TRBD1,TRBJ1-2,NA
CASSMGGPPGELFF,TGTGCCAGTAGTATGGGAGGGCCCCCCGGGGAGCTGTTTTTT,TRBV19,TRBD2,TRBJ2-2,NA
CASSSLGWGAHNEQFF,TGTGCCAGCAGTTCGTTAGGCTGGGGGGCCCACAATGAGCAGTTCTTC,TRBV6-6,NA,TRBJ2-1,NA
CASSPNPAGEETQYF,TGTGCCAGCAGCCCCAACCCCGCAGGGGAAGAGACCCAGTACTTC,TRBV9,NA,TRBJ2-5,NA
CASSSTPWGVTEAFF,TGTGCCAGCAGTTCCACCCCCTGGGGGGTGACTGAAGCTTTCTTT,TRBV28,NA,TRBJ1-1,NA
CASSTSTPSSQETQYF,TGTGCCAGTAGTACCTCGACACCTTCCTCCCAAGAGACCCAGTACTTC,TRBV19,NA,TRBJ2-5,NA
CAWMRFANTGELFF,TGTGCCTGGATGCGGTTCGCGAACACCGGGGAGCTGTTTTTT,TRBV30,NA,TRBJ2-2,NA
CASSQTGGGYSNQPQHF,TGTGCCAGCAGCCAAACAGGGGGGGGATATAGCAATCAGCCCCAGCATTTT,TRBV9,TRBD1,TRBJ1-5,NA
CATSRGTGSGTDTQYF,TGTGCCACCAGCAGGGGGACAGGGTCGGGCACAGATACGCAGTATTTT,TRBV15,TRBD1,TRBJ2-3,NA
CASSSFGEQYF,TGTGCCAGCAGCTCGTTCGGGGAGCAGTACTTC,TRBV11-2,NA,TRBJ2-7,NA
CASSYRGNSGNTIYF,TGTGCCAGCAGCTACCGGGGGAACTCTGGAAACACCATATATTTT,TRBV7-9,NA,TRBJ1-3,NA